These 23 T cell receptor beta chains came from one sample sequenced in a study of T-cell reconstitution after alpha-beta-depleted transplantation in children. Preparation of the TCRbeta library involved a method that used unique molecular identifiers. One entry per CDR3 protein results from TCRdb running MiXCR on the PCR reads. The table records 85,000 to 120,000 distinct CDR3 sequences, around 7% of them present only once. The material was PBMCs, obtained before TCRalphabeta/CD19-depleted stem cell transplant. The receptors originated from a boy aged 2 to 10 with acute lymphoblastic leukemia, due to receive a stem cell transplant.

This clonotype was seen many times. The chain is built from TRBV20-1 and TRBJ2-7, with TRBD2 matching over 7 bases. CDR1 is DFQATT and CDR2 is SNEGSKA in the germline V gene (reference sequence). The CDR3 extends over 15 amino acids. V lost 6 bases, J lost 0 bases, and 11 bases stayed unmatched. The CDR3: CSASSGERASYEQYF. CDR3 nucleotide sequence: TGCAGTGCCTCAAGCGGGGAAAGGGCCTCCTACGAGCAGTACTTC.

Ten or more counts support this clonotype. The chain uses TRBV9 and TRBJ2-3; D is perhaps TRBD2 (5 bases). The length of the CDR3 is 14 residues. Trimming pared 2 bases from V and 0 bases from J, leaving 7 bases between. Germline CDR1 is SGDLS and CDR2 is YYNGEE. This chain's CDR3 is CASSVEDSTDTQYF. The CDR3 coding sequence is TGTGCCAGCAGCGTGGAGGATAGCACAGATACGCAGTATTTT.

The chain recombines TRBV6-2 or TRBV6-3 with TRBJ2-1; 12 bases agree with TRBD1. Germline V lookup: CDR1 MNHEY, CDR2 SVGEGT. V gave up 7 bases and J gave up 6 bases; unmatched junction bases: 10. CDR3 length: 16 residues. The CDR3 is CASIEKGQGAGNEQFF. The CDR3 nucleotides are TGTGCCAGCATCGAGAAGGGACAGGGGGCTGGCAATGAGCAGTTCTTC.

In this sample, this clonotype turned up many times. The chain employs TRBV18 and TRBJ1-1; D ambiguous. Germline V gene sequence: CDR1 KGHSH, CDR2 LQKENI. Trimming left V 3 bases short and J 10 bases short, with 12 bases between. This CDR3 spans 12 amino acids. In DNA, the CDR3 is TGTGCCAGCTCACCTTCGGCCCGGGGAGCTTTCTTT. Encoded protein: CASSPSARGAFF.

This clonotype was seen ten or more times. This chain uses TRBV20-1 with TRBJ2-1, with D possibly matching TRBD2 (5 bases). Per germline, CDR1 DFQATT and CDR2 SNEGSKA (reference sequence). With 6 bases removed from V and 4 bases from J, the gap between germline ends came to 16 bases. The CDR3 loop spans 14 amino acids. The CDR3 region has the DNA TGCAGTGCCCAGGCAAGCGGCCCTTACAATGAGCAGTTCTTC. Its translation: CSAQASGPYNEQFF.

In its sample, this clonotype was seen a few times. Germline is not matched at one junction end, which may reflect a read error. The genes are TRBV20-1 and TRBJ1-5, with TRBD1 as a possible D gene (6 bases). Germline assignment: CDR1 DFQATT and CDR2 SNEGSKA (reference sequence). The CDR3 is 17 amino acids. CDR3 DNA: TGCATTGCTAGAGGGGGGGGAGGGACCCTCGGCAATCAGCCCCAGCATTTT. Translating gives CIARGGGGTLGNQPQHF.

There are a few counts of this clonotype. CDR3 region: CASSSRTSGPLAAQYF. The CDR3, as DNA: TGTGCCAGCAGCTCCAGGACTAGCGGGCCTTTAGCGGCCCAGTACTTC. The rearrangement uses TRBV11-2 and TRBJ2-5; 11 nucleotides align to TRBD2. The CDR3 is 16 amino acids. CDR1 is SGHAT and CDR2 is FQNNGV in the germline V gene. V shed 4 bases and J 9 bases; nucleotides not matched to a gene: 13.

This clonotype has more than one count but fewer than ten. Germline is not matched at one junction end, which may reflect a read error. The chain is built from TRBV20-1 and TRBJ2-2, with a tentative D call TRBD1 (7 bases). Germline values: CDR1 DFQATT, CDR2 SNEGSKA (reference sequence). The CDR3 has 10 amino acids. DNA of the CDR3: TGCAGTGCAATCAGGGGGGACCTGTTTTTT. The encoded protein is CSAIRGDLFF.

V and J are TRBV5-6 and TRBJ2-3; 9 positions match TRBD2. The germline V gene has CDR1 SGHDT and CDR2 YYEEEE. CDR3 length: 17 amino acids. V shed 4 bases, J shed 6 bases, and the junction held 15 bases outside the gene matches. CDR3 bases: TGTGCCAGCAGCCACTTGGGAGGCGGGGGGGCCAGGGATACGCAGTATTTT. Its protein is CASSHLGGGGARDTQYF.

For this clonotype: Germline is not matched at one junction end, which may reflect a read error. In DNA, the CDR3 is TGTGCCAGCGCGCGGACAGACTACAATGAGCAGTTTTTC. This codes for CASARTDYNEQFF. This sequence joins TRBV11-2 and TRBJ2-1; D possibly corresponds to TRBD1 (6 bases). Germline values: CDR1 SGHAT, CDR2 FQNNGV. This CDR3 is built from 13 residues.

This clonotype was counted ten times or more. The chain combines TRBV6-2 or TRBV6-3 with TRBJ2-1; either TRBD1 or TRBD2 may fit D (5 bases each). Trimming shortened V by 4 bases and J by 3 bases, and 10 bases separated the two germline ends. The CDR3 loop spans 14 amino acids. CDR1 and CDR2 from the germline V gene are MNHEY and SVGEGT. Here the CDR3 DNA reads TGTGCCAGCAGTTCCCGGGGCCTCTACAATGAGCAGTTCTTC. Its translation is CASSSRGLYNEQFF.

This clonotype has a count of ten or more. This chain connects TRBV5-1 to TRBJ1-1; D remains ambiguous. Trimming stripped 0 bases from V and 8 bases from J, with 11 bases between. This CDR3 region has 13 residues. Germline V gene lookup returns CDR1 SGHRS and CDR2 YFSETQ. The DNA for the CDR3 is TGCGCCAGCAGCTTGGGCCCATTGTCCGAAGCTTTCTTT. Residues: CASSLGPLSEAFF.

This clonotype was found many times. The chain combines TRBV5-4 with TRBJ2-5; D is ambiguous. Germline loops: CDR1 SGHNT, CDR2 YYREEE (reference sequence). The CDR3 is 12 residues long. V dropped 3 bases and J dropped 12 bases, with 15 bases sitting between them. DNA of the CDR3: TGTGCCAGCAGCTCCCCCGACAACTCCAAGTACTTC. Translating it yields CASSSPDNSKYF.

This clonotype was detected many times. CDR3 in amino acids: CASSSTGSSGEKLFF. The DNA for the CDR3 is TGTGCCAGCAGCTCGACAGGGTCAAGCGGTGAAAAACTGTTTTTT. The V call is TRBV7-9, the J call TRBJ1-4, with 7 bases identical to TRBD1. The V gene's germline CDR1 is SEHNR and CDR2 FQNEAQ (reference sequence). J gave up 7 bases and V 4 bases, and 9 bases lay outside the gene matches. This CDR3 has 15 amino acids.

V gene TRBV18 combines with J gene TRBJ2-1, with 11 positions matching TRBD2. CDR1 is KGHSH, CDR2 LQKENI, per germline. This CDR3 region has 18 residues. With V trimmed by 0 bases and J by 3 bases, 7 bases remained unmatched. CDR3 sequence (DNA): TGTGCCAGCTCACCACCGCTGCTAGCGGGGGGTAGCTACAATGAGCAGTTCTTC. The encoded protein is CASSPPLLAGGSYNEQFF.

The J gene is TRBJ1-5, the V gene TRBV12-3 or TRBV12-4; tentatively, D is TRBD1 (6 bases). Between the trimmed V and J ends, which lost 2 bases and 9 bases, there was a span of 14 bases. This CDR3 contains 14 residues. CDR3: CASSLRGASRPQHF. In DNA form, the CDR3 reads TGTGCCAGCAGTTTACGGGGGGCCTCAAGGCCCCAGCATTTT.

There are many counts of this clonotype. The chain links TRBV5-1 to TRBJ2-7; D gene unclear. The V and J ends lost 5 bases and 1 base respectively, with 16 bases between them. CDR1 is SGHRS, CDR2 YFSETQ, per germline. This CDR3 is built from 15 residues. The CDR3 here is CASRPYTDGSYEQYF. The DNA of the CDR3 is TGCGCCAGCAGACCCTACACCGACGGATCCTACGAGCAGTACTTC.

The table lists this clonotype with many counts. V and J are TRBV5-6 and TRBJ1-6; unclear D gene. The V end lost 5 bases, the J end lost 8 bases, and 17 bases lay between the germline ends. The CDR3 runs to 15 residues. Germline V lookup: CDR1 SGHDT, CDR2 YYEEEE. This chain's CDR3 is CASSLLTRRDSPLHF. In nucleotides, the CDR3 is TGTGCCAGCAGTCTATTGACCCGAAGGGATTCACCCCTCCACTTT.

Many counts were recorded for this clonotype. V gene TRBV18 combines with J gene TRBJ2-3; D may be TRBD2 (6 bases). The CDR3 runs 16 residues. Between the trimmed V and J ends, which lost 1 base and 4 bases, there was a span of 15 bases. The germline V gene has CDR1 KGHSH and CDR2 LQKENI. The CDR3 region has the DNA TGTGCCAGCTCACCACAACCGGGACTGGGGCCAGATACGCAGTATTTT. Translation gives CASSPQPGLGPDTQYF.

This clonotype was seen ten or more times. The chain uses TRBV5-1 and TRBJ2-1; 11 bases agree with TRBD2. CDR1 SGHRS and CDR2 YFSETQ come from the germline V gene. J gave up 7 bases and V 2 bases, and 11 bases lay outside the gene matches. There are 17 residues in the CDR3. The CDR3 sequence is CASSFTSTSGAVNEQFF. DNA for the CDR3: TGCGCCAGCAGCTTTACCTCGACTAGCGGGGCGGTGAATGAGCAGTTCTTC.

The chain combines TRBV20-1 with TRBJ1-6; D perhaps matches TRBD1 (5 bases). Germline V gives CDR1 DFQATT, CDR2 SNEGSKA (reference sequence). V was pared by 2 bases and J by 7 bases, with 12 bases between. The CDR3 contains 14 residues. CDR3 amino acids: CSARTQGRNSPLHF. The DNA for the CDR3 is TGCAGTGCTAGAACTCAGGGAAGGAATTCACCCCTCCACTTT.

V gene TRBV6-2 or TRBV6-3 combines with J gene TRBJ2-1; 11 nucleotides align to TRBD2. Trimming at V came to 1 base and at J to 8 bases, leaving 4 bases not matched to a gene. Germline CDR1 MNHEY, CDR2 SVGEGT. This CDR3 spans 15 amino acids. CDR3 bases: TGTGCCAGCAGTTACTATAGCGGGGGGGCCTATGAGCAGTTCTTC. Residues: CASSYYSGGAYEQFF.

This rearrangement joins TRBV7-6 to TRBJ2-2; D might be TRBD2 (6 bases). The CDR3 consists of 16 residues. CDR1 SGHVS and CDR2 FNYEAQ come from the germline V gene. Trimming pared 5 bases from V and 0 bases from J, leaving 13 bases between. In nucleotides, the CDR3 is TGTGCCAGCAGCCCAGAGGGACTCGCGAACACCGGGGAGCTGTTTTTT. This codes for CASSPEGLANTGELFF.